This T cell receptor (beta chain) originates from a study of blood T cell repertoires in COVID-19. Trimming took off 4 bases at V and 2 bases at J, with 11 bases between the two ends. CDR3 size: 14 residues. Germline V lookup: CDR1 SNHLY, CDR2 FYNNEI. Assay used: immunoSEQ multiplex PCR; TCRdb lists only in-frame clones, some missing. This table has about 250,000 clones, 86% appearing once. This chain joins TRBV2 and TRBJ1-1; weak D call: TRBD1 (6 bases). Material: peripheral blood. The receptor was isolated from a woman aged 25-40 years with active or convalescent COVID-19. CDR3: CASSVVGTNTEAFF. CDR3 DNA sequence: TGTGCCAGCAGTGTAGTAGGGACAAACACTGAAGCTTTCTTT.